The 21 T cell receptor beta chains reported below all come from one sample, sequenced in a study of shared clonotypes between healthy human individuals. Sequencing was performed with immunoSEQ multiplex PCR; in TCRdb, only in-frame clones are kept and a portion is missing. The sample yields millions of clones, approximately 92% seen once. Sequenced: naive CD4+ T cells sorted from blood. The subset is: CD45RA+ positively selected. The origin of the receptors is a man aged 18 to 30 in good health.

A note on this clone: The sample holds other DNA sequences that translate to the same CDR3. This chain joins TRBV4-1 and TRBJ1-1; TRBD1 might be the D (5 bases). Germline values: CDR1 MGHRA, CDR2 YSYEKL. The length of the CDR3 is 13 residues. The V end lost 4 bases, the J end lost 0 bases, and 6 bases lay between the germline ends. The DNA for the CDR3 is TGCGCCAGCAGCCTGACAGTGAACACTGAAGCTTTCTTT. Residues: CASSLTVNTEAFF.

About this clone itself: A read error may account for a junction end that differs from germline. The V gene is TRBV9, the J gene TRBJ2-7; D is undetermined. The CDR3 is made up of 14 amino acids. Germline CDR1 is SGDLS and CDR2 is YYNGEE. The CDR3 region is CASSVDQIFYGQYF. As DNA, the CDR3 is TGTGCCAGCAGCGTAGACCAGATCTTCTACGGGCAGTACTTC.

This clone appeared once. The J gene is TRBJ2-1, the V gene TRBV10-3; 10 nucleotides align to TRBD2. Germline V CDR1 and CDR2: ENHRY, SYGVKD. J was trimmed by 5 bases and V by 4 bases; bases with no gene match: 11. The CDR3 is made up of 17 amino acids. CDR3: CAISAVASGGPNNEQFF. The CDR3 bases are TGTGCCATCAGTGCTGTGGCTAGCGGGGGACCCAACAATGAGCAGTTCTTC.

The rearrangement joins TRBV11-2 to TRBJ1-1; 8 nucleotides align to TRBD1. CDR1 is SGHAT, CDR2 FQNNGV, per germline. V shed 8 bases and J 4 bases; nucleotides not matched to a gene: 6. The CDR3 covers 13 residues. The CDR3 DNA reads TGTGCCAGCGGCACACAGGGGGTCACTGAAGCTTTCTTT. It translates to CASGTQGVTEAFF.

V is TRBV6-5 and J is TRBJ2-1, with D perhaps being TRBD1 or TRBD2 (5 bases each). The CDR3 runs to 12 residues. V lost 6 bases, J lost 8 bases, and 11 bases lay in between. Per germline, CDR1 MNHEY and CDR2 SVGAGI. The chain's CDR3 is CASRLPGHEQFF. The CDR3 nucleotides read TGTGCCAGCAGGCTTCCGGGACATGAGCAGTTCTTC.

The rearrangement joins TRBV6-1 to TRBJ2-4; TRBD2 agrees at 8 bases. The germline CDR1 and CDR2 sequences are MNHNS and SASEGT. The CDR3 sequence is 15 residues long. V was clipped by 7 bases and J by 7 bases; unmatched bases: 12. CDR3 nucleotide sequence: TGTGCCAGCATCCCCCCGGGACTAGATGTTAACATTCAGTACTTC. Translating it yields CASIPPGLDVNIQYF.

As to this clone: This specimen includes other DNA sequences encoding the same CDR3. As DNA, the CDR3 is TGTGCCAGCAGTCAGAGGGAGACCCAGTACTTC. This encodes CASSQRETQYF. This chain uses TRBV2 with TRBJ2-5; D remains unclear. This CDR3 spans 11 amino acids. Trimming pared 5 bases from V and 5 bases from J, leaving 6 bases between. The germline V gene has CDR1 SNHLY and CDR2 FYNNEI.

The rearrangement uses TRBV5-1 and TRBJ2-7; TRBD1 aligns across 7 bases. The CDR3 totals 15 residues. Germline loops: CDR1 SGHRS, CDR2 YFSETQ. Trimming at V came to 1 base and at J to 0 bases, leaving 4 bases not matched to a gene. CDR3 amino acids: CASSLWTGSSYEQYF. CDR3 DNA sequence: TGCGCCAGCAGCTTGTGGACAGGATCCTCCTACGAGCAGTACTTC.

The V call is TRBV2, the J call TRBJ2-1, with 8 bases identical to TRBD2. With V trimmed by 6 bases and J by 2 bases, 6 bases remained unmatched. Germline CDR1 and CDR2: SNHLY and FYNNEI. The CDR3 loop spans 15 amino acids. The CDR3 DNA is TGTGCCAGCAGGCCGGGAGGGCCAACCTACAATGAGCAGTTCTTC. Translated, it gives CASRPGGPTYNEQFF.

This rearrangement joins TRBV5-1 to TRBJ2-1; 8 positions agree with TRBD1. The V gene end was trimmed by 2 bases and the J gene end by 6 bases; junction bases not matched to a gene: 10. CDR3 length equals 16 residues. The germline V gene encodes CDR1 SGHRS and CDR2 YFSETQ. This chain's CDR3 is CASSLTQGAWANEQFF. The CDR3 region has the DNA TGCGCCAGCAGCTTAACTCAGGGGGCTTGGGCCAATGAGCAGTTCTTC.

This chain links TRBV2 with TRBJ1-6; 8 bases map to TRBD1. Trimming took 6 bases from V and 4 from J; bases not matched to a gene: 5. Germline V CDR1 and CDR2: SNHLY, FYNNEI. This CDR3 has 15 residues. The DNA for the CDR3 is TGTGCCAGCAGCCCACAGGGGGTATATAATTCACCCCTCCACTTT. It codes for CASSPQGVYNSPLHF.

The chain couples TRBV6-5 to TRBJ2-7; 7 positions agree with TRBD2. V gave up 5 bases and J gave up 3 bases; unmatched junction bases: 7. CDR3 length: 14 amino acids. Germline values: CDR1 MNHEY, CDR2 SVGAGI. For the CDR3, the DNA is TGTGCCAGCAGTACGGGGGGAAGCGTCTACGAGCAGTACTTC. It codes for CASSTGGSVYEQYF.

The rearrangement links TRBV10-2 to TRBJ2-1, with D maybe TRBD2 (6 bases). The germline gives CDR1 WSHSY, CDR2 SAAADI. Trimming cost V 8 bases and J 0 bases, with 17 bases left between them. There are 16 residues in the CDR3. The CDR3 DNA is TGCGCCAGCGGGGGAGGAGTGGGGACCTCCTACAATGAGCAGTTCTTC. Amino acid sequence: CASGGGVGTSYNEQFF.

As to this clone: The same CDR3 can be traced to other DNA sequences in this sample. This chain connects TRBV6-5 to TRBJ2-3; either TRBD1 or TRBD2 may fit D (5 bases each). The CDR3 loop spans 15 amino acids. V shed 0 bases and J shed 2 bases, with 9 bases lying between them. Germline V lookup: CDR1 MNHEY, CDR2 SVGAGI. The CDR3 is CASSYSGLATDTQYF. DNA of the CDR3: TGTGCCAGCAGTTACTCGGGGCTAGCCACAGATACGCAGTATTTT.

V and J are TRBV6-1 and TRBJ1-4, with D hard to call. Trimming pared 10 bases from V and 2 bases from J, leaving 14 bases between. CDR1 and CDR2 (germline): MNHNS, SASEGT. This CDR3 region has 14 residues. DNA for the CDR3: TGTGCCACCAAGCAAGGGCCCACTAATGAAAAACTGTTTTTT. Residues: CATKQGPTNEKLFF.

The rearrangement joins TRBV10-3 to TRBJ2-7; no firm D call. Germline V lookup: CDR1 ENHRY, CDR2 SYGVKD. This CDR3 is 12 amino acids long. The V end lost 6 bases, the J end lost 6 bases, and 12 bases lay between the germline ends. In nucleotides, the CDR3 is TGTGCCATCAGCGGTGCCCCGGCCGAGCAGTACTTC. As protein: CAISGAPAEQYF.

The genes are TRBV19 and TRBJ2-4; the D gene could be TRBD1 or TRBD2 (6 bases each). This CDR3 is 15 amino acids long. Germline assignment: CDR1 LNHDA and CDR2 SQIVND (reference sequence). V dropped 3 bases and J dropped 8 bases, with 17 bases sitting between them. CDR3 loop: CASSMGAPSGDIQYF. The CDR3 DNA follows: TGTGCCAGTAGTATGGGGGCCCCGTCGGGGGACATTCAGTACTTC.

In this sample, this clone turned up once. The chain joins TRBV5-1 to TRBJ2-1, with TRBD1 as a possible D gene (5 bases). Deletions cut 0 bases from V and 7 bases from J, with 23 bases between. CDR3 length: 18 residues. In germline, CDR1 is SGHRS, CDR2 YFSETQ. CDR3 DNA: TGCGCCAGCAGCTTGGCCGGATCGAGGCAGGGTAAGAAAAATGAGCAGTTCTTC. Encoded protein: CASSLAGSRQGKKNEQFF.

The chain recombines TRBV20-1 with TRBJ2-5; no clear D gene. Trimming cost V 1 base and J 11 bases, with 8 bases left between them. The CDR3 covers 10 residues. Germline-derived CDR1 and CDR2 are DFQATT and SNEGSKA (reference sequence). CDR3 residues: CSARAAEQYF. The DNA of the CDR3 is TGCAGTGCTAGAGCGGCAGAGCAGTACTTC.

The chain couples TRBV18 to TRBJ2-4, with 8 bases aligning to TRBD1. From germline, CDR1 is KGHSH and CDR2 LQKENI. The CDR3 loop spans 14 amino acids. With V trimmed by 3 bases and J by 5 bases, 3 bases remained unmatched. CDR3 sequence (DNA): TGTGCCAGCTCACCTGGGGGACAGGAAAACATTCAGTACTTC. This gives the protein CASSPGGQENIQYF.

This chain links TRBV29-1 with TRBJ2-7; 8 bases line up with TRBD1. Germline CDR1 and CDR2: SQVTM and ANQGSEA. This CDR3 is built from 12 residues. The junction had 7 bases not matched to a gene; V was cut back by 3 bases and J by 9 bases. CDR3 protein: CSVDLGQGRQYF. Written as DNA, the CDR3 is TGCAGCGTTGACCTCGGACAGGGCCGGCAGTACTTC.